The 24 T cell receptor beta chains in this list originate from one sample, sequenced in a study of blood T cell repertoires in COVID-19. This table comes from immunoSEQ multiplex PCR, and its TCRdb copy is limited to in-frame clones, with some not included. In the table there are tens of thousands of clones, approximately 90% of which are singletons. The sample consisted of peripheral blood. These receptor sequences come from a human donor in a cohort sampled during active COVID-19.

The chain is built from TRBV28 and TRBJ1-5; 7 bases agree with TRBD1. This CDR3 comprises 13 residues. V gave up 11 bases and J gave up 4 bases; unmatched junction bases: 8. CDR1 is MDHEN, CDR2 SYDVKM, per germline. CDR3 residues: CAVHRDRNQPQHF. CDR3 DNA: TGTGCCGTTCACCGGGACAGAAATCAGCCCCAGCATTTT.

The CDR3 bases are TGTGCCAGCAGCTTTGAGACAGGGGCTGGAGAGACCCAGTACTTC. Its translation: CASSFETGAGETQYF. The V and J genes are TRBV3-1 (or the pseudogene TRBV3-2) and TRBJ2-5; TRBD1 matches at 8 bases. Trimming removed 5 bases from V and 4 bases from J; junction bases left unmatched: 9. The CDR3 has 15 residues. Germline V gene sequence: CDR1 LGHDT, CDR2 YNNKEL (reference sequence).

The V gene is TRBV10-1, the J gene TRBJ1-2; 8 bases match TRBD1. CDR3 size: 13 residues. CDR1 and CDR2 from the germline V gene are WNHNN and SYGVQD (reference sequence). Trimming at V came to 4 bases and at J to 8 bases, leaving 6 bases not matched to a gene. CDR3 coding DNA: TGCGCCAGCAGTGCCCCAGGGGGCTTCGGCTACACCTTC. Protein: CASSAPGGFGYTF.

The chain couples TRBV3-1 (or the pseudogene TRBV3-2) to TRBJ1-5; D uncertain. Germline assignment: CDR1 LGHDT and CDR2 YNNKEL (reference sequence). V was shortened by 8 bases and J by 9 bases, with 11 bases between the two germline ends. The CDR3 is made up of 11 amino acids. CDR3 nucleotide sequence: TGTGCCAGCGCAACTCCGGGGCCCCAGCATTTT. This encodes CASATPGPQHF.

The CDR3 protein is CASSIGQGAKTQYF. The CDR3 coding sequence is TGTGCCAGTAGTATAGGGCAGGGGGCTAAGACCCAGTACTTC. This chain uses TRBV19 with TRBJ2-5, with 8 positions matching TRBD1. This CDR3 spans 14 amino acids. The germline V gene has CDR1 LNHDA and CDR2 SQIVND (reference sequence). The V segment lost 1 base and the J segment 6 bases; nucleotides outside the gene matches: 4.

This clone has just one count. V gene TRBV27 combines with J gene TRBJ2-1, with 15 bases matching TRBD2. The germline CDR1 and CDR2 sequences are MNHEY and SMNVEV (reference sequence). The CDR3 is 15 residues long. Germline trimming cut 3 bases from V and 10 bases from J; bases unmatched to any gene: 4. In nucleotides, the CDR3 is TGTGCCAGCAGTTTGGGACTAGCGGGAGGAGACGAGCAGTTCTTC. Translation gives CASSLGLAGGDEQFF.

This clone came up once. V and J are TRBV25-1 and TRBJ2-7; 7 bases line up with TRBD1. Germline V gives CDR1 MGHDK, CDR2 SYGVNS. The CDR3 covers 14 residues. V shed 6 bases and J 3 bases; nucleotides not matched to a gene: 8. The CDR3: CASSPGQADYEQYF. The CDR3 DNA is TGTGCCAGCAGCCCAGGACAGGCCGACTACGAGCAGTACTTC.

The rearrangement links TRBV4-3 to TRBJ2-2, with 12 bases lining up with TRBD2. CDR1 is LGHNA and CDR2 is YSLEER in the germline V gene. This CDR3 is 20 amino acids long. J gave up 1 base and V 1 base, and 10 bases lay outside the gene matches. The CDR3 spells CASSQAPPGLAGLNTGELFF. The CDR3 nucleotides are TGCGCCAGCAGCCAAGCCCCACCGGGACTAGCGGGCTTGAACACCGGGGAGCTGTTTTTT.

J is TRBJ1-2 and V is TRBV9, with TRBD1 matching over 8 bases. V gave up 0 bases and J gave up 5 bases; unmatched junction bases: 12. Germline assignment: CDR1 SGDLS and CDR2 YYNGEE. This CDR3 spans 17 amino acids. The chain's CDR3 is CASSVDGTGLGQYGYTF. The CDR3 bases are TGTGCCAGCAGCGTAGATGGGACAGGCTTGGGGCAATATGGCTACACCTTC.

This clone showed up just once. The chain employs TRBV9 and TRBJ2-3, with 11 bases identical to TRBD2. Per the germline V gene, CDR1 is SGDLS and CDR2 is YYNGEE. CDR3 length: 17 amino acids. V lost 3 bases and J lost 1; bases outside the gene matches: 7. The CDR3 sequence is CASSAGLAATRTDTQYF. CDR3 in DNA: TGTGCCAGCAGCGCGGGACTAGCGGCGACGCGCACAGATACGCAGTATTTT.

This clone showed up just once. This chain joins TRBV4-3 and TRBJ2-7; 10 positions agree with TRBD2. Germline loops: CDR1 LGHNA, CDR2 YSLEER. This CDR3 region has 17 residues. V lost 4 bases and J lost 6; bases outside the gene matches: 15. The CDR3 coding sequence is TGCGCCAGCAGCCCCGGGTGGGGAAGCGGGAGGGCAGGCGAGCAGTACTTC. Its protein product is CASSPGWGSGRAGEQYF.

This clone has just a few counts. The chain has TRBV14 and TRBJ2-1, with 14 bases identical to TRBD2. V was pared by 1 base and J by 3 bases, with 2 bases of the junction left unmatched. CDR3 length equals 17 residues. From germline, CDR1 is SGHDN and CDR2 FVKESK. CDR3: CASSQGTSGRLYNEQFF. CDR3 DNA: TGTGCCAGCAGCCAAGGGACTAGCGGGAGGCTCTACAATGAGCAGTTCTTC.

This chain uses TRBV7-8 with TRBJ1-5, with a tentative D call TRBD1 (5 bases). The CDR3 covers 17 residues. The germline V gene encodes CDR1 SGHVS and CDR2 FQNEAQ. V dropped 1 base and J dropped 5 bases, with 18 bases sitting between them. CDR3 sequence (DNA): TGTGCCAGCAGCTTAGGGGGGGGGAACAGTTTTGATCAGCCCCAGCATTTT. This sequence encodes CASSLGGGNSFDQPQHF.

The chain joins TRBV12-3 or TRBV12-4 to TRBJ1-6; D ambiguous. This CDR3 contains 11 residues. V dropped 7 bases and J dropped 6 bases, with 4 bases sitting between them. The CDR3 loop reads CASTRNSPLHF. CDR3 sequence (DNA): TGTGCCAGCACCCGTAATTCACCCCTCCACTTT.

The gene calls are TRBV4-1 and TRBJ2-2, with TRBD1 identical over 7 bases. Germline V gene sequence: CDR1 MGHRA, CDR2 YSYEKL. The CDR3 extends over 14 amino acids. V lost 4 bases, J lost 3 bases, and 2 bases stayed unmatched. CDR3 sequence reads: CASSRQGDTGELFF. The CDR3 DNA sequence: TGCGCCAGCAGCCGACAGGGCGACACCGGGGAGCTGTTTTTT.

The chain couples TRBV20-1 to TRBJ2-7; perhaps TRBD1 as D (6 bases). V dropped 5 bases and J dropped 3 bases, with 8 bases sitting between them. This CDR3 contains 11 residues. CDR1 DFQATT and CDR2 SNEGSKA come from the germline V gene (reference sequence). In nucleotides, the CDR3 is TGCAGTGCTTGGGACATCTACGAGCAGTACTTC. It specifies CSAWDIYEQYF.

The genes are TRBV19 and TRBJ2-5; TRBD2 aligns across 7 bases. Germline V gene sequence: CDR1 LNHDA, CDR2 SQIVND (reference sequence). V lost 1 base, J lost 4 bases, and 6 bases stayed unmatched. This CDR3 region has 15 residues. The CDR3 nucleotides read TGTGCCAGTAGTATAGGGAGCGGGACGGGAGAGACCCAGTACTTC. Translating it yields CASSIGSGTGETQYF.

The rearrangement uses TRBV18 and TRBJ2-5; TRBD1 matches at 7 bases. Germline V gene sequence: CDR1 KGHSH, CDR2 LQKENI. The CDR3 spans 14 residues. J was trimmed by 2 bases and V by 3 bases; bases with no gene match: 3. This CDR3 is CASSPRQGQETQYF. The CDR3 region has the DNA TGTGCCAGCTCACCCCGACAGGGTCAAGAGACCCAGTACTTC.

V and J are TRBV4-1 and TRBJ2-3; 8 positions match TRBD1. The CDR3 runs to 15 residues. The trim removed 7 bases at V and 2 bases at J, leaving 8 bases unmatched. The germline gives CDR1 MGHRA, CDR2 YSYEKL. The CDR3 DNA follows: TGCGCCAGCAAGATACAGGGGGGACCCACAGATACGCAGTATTTT. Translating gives CASKIQGGPTDTQYF.

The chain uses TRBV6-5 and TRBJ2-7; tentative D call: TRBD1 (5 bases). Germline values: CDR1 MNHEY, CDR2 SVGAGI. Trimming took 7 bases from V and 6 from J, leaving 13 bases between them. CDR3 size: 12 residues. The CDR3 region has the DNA TGTGCCAGCACCCCCAAGGGGCTCGAGCAGTACTTC. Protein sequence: CASTPKGLEQYF.

The CDR3, as DNA: TGTGCCAGCAGCCTTCGGAGCGAGCAGTACTTC. Protein sequence: CASSLRSEQYF. The chain joins TRBV11-3 to TRBJ2-7, with unresolved D. This CDR3 is built from 11 residues. Trimming stripped 5 bases from V and 6 bases from J, with 8 bases between. Germline-derived CDR1 and CDR2 are SGHNT and YENEEA.

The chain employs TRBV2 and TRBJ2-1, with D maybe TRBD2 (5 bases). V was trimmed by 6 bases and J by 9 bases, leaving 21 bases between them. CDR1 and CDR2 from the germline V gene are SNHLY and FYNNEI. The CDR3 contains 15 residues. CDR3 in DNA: TGTGCCAGCAGGAGGACTTCGGCCCTGCCTGGTGAGCAGTTCTTC. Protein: CASRRTSALPGEQFF.

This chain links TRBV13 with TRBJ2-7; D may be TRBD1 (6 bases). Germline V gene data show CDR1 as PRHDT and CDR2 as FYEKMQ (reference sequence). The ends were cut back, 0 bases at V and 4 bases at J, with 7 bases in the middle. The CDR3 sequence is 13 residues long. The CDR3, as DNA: TGTGCCAGCAGCTTAGGCCAGGGGTACGAGCAGTACTTC. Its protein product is CASSLGQGYEQYF.

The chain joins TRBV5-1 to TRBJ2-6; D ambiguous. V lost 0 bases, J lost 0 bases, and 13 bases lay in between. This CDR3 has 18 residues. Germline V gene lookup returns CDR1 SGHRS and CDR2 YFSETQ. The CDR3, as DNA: TGCGCCAGCAGCTTGGTCTCGCGGAGCGTCTCTGGGGCCAACGTCCTGACTTTC. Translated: CASSLVSRSVSGANVLTF.